This paragraph covers one T cell receptor (beta chain) sequence. Its antigen is unknown. The sample originates from a study of T cell responses to AZD1222 COVID-19 vaccine. General observations from the study: Clonal diversity may have been underestimated, and the donors were mostly white British, with more females than males.

Method: immunoSEQ multiplex PCR; TCRdb's copy keeps in-frame clones and lacks some. The sample lists about 130,000 clones, roughly 88% occurring once. The germline V gene has CDR1 MDHEN and CDR2 SYDVKM. The CDR3 totals 16 residues. With V trimmed by 5 bases and J by 7 bases, 14 bases remained unmatched. The sequence came from an adult in good health. The chain couples TRBV28 to TRBJ1-5; 7 nucleotides match TRBD1. The material was peripheral blood, obtained on day 0 of MenACWY control vaccination. In DNA, the CDR3 is TGTGCCAGCAGTCCTCCCAGGGGGACATTATTGCAGCCCCAGCATTTT. Protein: CASSPPRGTLLQPQHF.